The text below deals with one T cell receptor beta chain. This clone was detected only once. Its cognate antigen has yet to be identified. Base-call qualities are not available, and no considerably larger clone is one nucleotide away. This sample is drawn from a study of OX40 agonist ivuxolimab in advanced cancers. A note on the overall study: Ivuxolimab was a fully human IgG2 agonistic monoclonal antibody targeting the costimulatory receptor OX40 (CD134). Among the 50 to 55 dose-escalation patients, roughly 20 had hepatocellular carcinoma, 15 or so melanoma, 9 renal cell carcinoma and 9 head and neck cancer. Intravenous ivuxolimab was administered to patients every 2 weeks at six dose levels: 0.01, 0.1, 0.3, 1.5, 3 and 10 mg/kg. Patients were allowed to have had prior anti-PD-1, anti-PD-L1 or anti-CTLA-4 therapy, and 40% to 45% of the dose-escalation patients had been treated with checkpoint inhibitors. The monotherapy dose-escalation portion (N ≈ 57 patients) of the phase I ivuxolimab trial is reported in the paper. Three dose-escalation patients achieved partial responses, one with hepatocellular carcinoma and two with cutaneous melanoma. The purpose of peripheral TCRbeta sequencing was to test whether ivuxolimab changed TCR sequence diversity and led to clonal T-cell expansion. In the dose-escalation cohort, around four fifths of patients were male, and the mean age was approximately 60 years, with a range of about 23 to 85.

From its cysteine to its phenylalanine, the CDR3 spans 16 amino acids. Just CDR3 DNA is preserved here, 48 bases in frame from base 1. CDR1 LNHDA and CDR2 SQIVND are derived from the germline V gene (reference sequence). Relative to germline, V is missing 5 bases and J is missing 2 bases, with 6 bases of the junction outside any gene match. The trial excluded patients who had a history of autoimmune disease or who were on systemic immunosuppression. Peripheral blood for TCR sequencing was collected from all dose cohorts at baseline, on cycle 4 day 1, and on cycle 7 day 1. The samples were drawn from a first-in-human, open-label, multicenter phase I dose-escalation trial of ivuxolimab. Adults with locally advanced or metastatic melanoma, renal cell carcinoma, hepatocellular carcinoma or head and neck squamous cell carcinoma were enrolled in the trial. CD4+ and CD8+ T cells were sorted separately from peripheral blood before TCR sequencing.

For sequencing of the TCRbeta CDR3 region, genomic DNA was extracted from the sorted cells. TCRbeta CDR3 regions were sequenced using the immunoSEQ Assay. TCRdb holds this immuneACCESS table with in-frame rearrangements only. Some clones are missing; in checked studies, unresolved V genes explain under half, and the rest has no known cause. This sample has roughly 100,000 clones in its table, and less than 95% of those were observed once. The ten largest clones take up around 0.47% of the sample. The paper as a whole reports these results and caveats: At doses of 0.1 to 3.0 mg/kg, clonal expansion of both CD4+ and CD8+ T cells in blood was seen between baseline and week 6. Antigen specificity was not determined for the clonally expanded peripheral T cells. After ivuxolimab, more expanded clones were found on average in CD8+ T cells than in CD4+ T cells. Low levels of normalized T-cell clonal expansion were also seen in some patients who did not respond. Partial responders in the 0.1-3.0 mg/kg groups had among the lowest normalized peripheral clonal expansion, especially among CD8+ T cells.

Sample: CD4+ or CD8+ T cells sorted from blood, taken in a trial of the OX40 agonist ivuxolimab. The rearranged chain carries TRBV19 and TRBJ2-6, and 7 junction bases match TRBD1. The receptor comes from an adult with an advanced solid tumor such as melanoma, head and neck, liver or kidney cancer. The DNA sequence is given as TGTGCCAGTAGTGCCCAGGGGGACGCTGGGGCCAACGTCCTGACTTTC. This encodes CASSAQGDAGANVLTF.